This paragraph reports one TCR beta chain. It has no known antigen specificity. Base-call qualities are not available, and no considerably larger clone is one nucleotide away. Patients with uncontrolled infections, other autoimmune diseases, pregnancy or lactation were excluded. Diagnoses were based on clinical symptoms, serum thyroxine and TRAb, thyroid ultrasound and orbital computed tomography. Total RNA was extracted with Trizol reagent, and quality was checked on an Agilent 2100 Bioanalyzer. Amplification of TCR beta CDR3 regions was carried out from RNA transcripts. For the first round of RT-PCR on the TCR CDR3, the HTBI primer set was used together with the Qiagen OneStep RT-PCR kit. Libraries were constructed in a second round of multiplex PCR, after which size selection and purification were carried out. Sequencing of the libraries was done on an Illumina HiSeq2000 using paired-end 100 bp reads. Under the source paper's analysis protocol: SOAPnuke was used to process the raw data, removing reads that contained adapters or uncalled bases, had a mean Phred below 15, or lacked an exact match to the constant primer or identifier. High-quality paired reads were merged using COPE v1.2.5, and each unique nucleotide sequence was defined as a clonotype. Clonotypes were aligned to IMGT TRBV, TRBD and TRBJ reference segments using MiTCR v1.1. The analysis included only V-J combinations with a frequency above 0.0001, which together covered 99% to 99.2% of the repertoires. The TCS score was defined as the ratio of F50 (clonal expansion) to E x V (chaos), calculated using BLOSUM62-based TCRdist between CDR3 peptides within each V-J. Welch's t-statistics and random forest reduced several hundred V-J features to 10 to 15, which were used in a naive Bayes classifier (R e1071). The similarity between thyroid and blood repertoires was quantified using the Morisita-Horn index. TCRdb reran the public reads through fastp at Q25 and MiXCR, keeping productive beta chains. Records with the same CDR3 protein are collapsed into one entry carrying the most frequent genes and DNA. TCRdb, rather than the study authors, made the V and J calls. The sample table records 500,000 to 650,000 distinct CDR3 sequences; 40% to 50% of these occur just once. Clones ranked in the top ten supply approximately 44% of the sample.

This specimen comes from a study of T cells in Graves' hyperthyroidism and ophthalmopathy (dated by TCRdb to between 2018 and 2020). In terms of the full investigation: A discovery cohort of fewer than 110 patients, roughly 45 with Graves' ophthalmopathy and under 60 with stable Graves' hyperthyroidism, was used to find distinguishing TCR V-J signatures. Prospective prediction of ophthalmopathy was tested in an independent validation cohort of approximately 18 hyperthyroidism patients and 15 to 17 patients who later progressed to ophthalmopathy. The roughly 100 discovery patients were divided at random into training and test sets in a 7:3 ratio. The study also compared thyroid tissue and blood T-cell repertoires from a handful of Graves' hyperthyroidism patients. After sampling, hyperthyroidism patients received methimazole starting at 30 mg daily, and ophthalmopathy patients received high-dose intravenous methylprednisolone. TCR Vbeta CDR3 sequencing of 135 peripheral blood samples (under 45 ophthalmopathy, over 70 hyperthyroidism and 17 progressor patients) is reported in the paper. Results the study describes overall, beyond this receptor: No statistical method was used to fix the sample size in advance, and group allocation was not hidden from the investigators. A model built on a 13 V-J signature distinguished ophthalmopathy from stable hyperthyroidism, reaching 85% to 90% sensitivity and 81.08% specificity in cross-validation and 80%/75% in testing. Most expanded thyroid clonotypes (frequency above 0.001) were also found in blood, which suggests that blood repertoires may mirror thyroid immune responses. In validation, the model predicted progression to ophthalmopathy a median of approximately 6.6 months before onset, with roughly 70% sensitivity and around 76% specificity.

V is clipped by 3 bases and J by 5 bases, and the sequence between their germline boundaries is 11 bases long. As encoded in the germline V gene, CDR1 is SGHTA while CDR2 is FQGTGA. The CDR3 has 13 amino acids, counting the end cysteine and phenylalanine. Only CDR3 DNA remains: 39 bases, in frame from the first base. This sequence uses TRBV7-3 and TRBJ2-7; the D gene lacks a confident call. This clonotype was obtained from an adult woman with Graves' disease, either hyperthyroidism or ophthalmopathy (not recorded which). The sample comprised peripheral blood or thyroid tissue (not recorded which). The nucleotides are TGTGCCAGCAGCTTGGACGCCCGGGACGAGCAGTACTTC. Its coded protein is CASSLDARDEQYF. Reference TRBV7-3 and TRBJ2-7 genes cover what lies past the CDR3, so the full variable domain is GAGVSQTPSNKVTEKGKYVELRCDPISGHTALYWYRQSLGQGPEFLIYFQGTGAADDSGLPNDRFFAVRPEGSVSTLKIQRTERGDSAVYLCASSLDARDEQYFGPGTRLTVT.